Listed here are 11 T cell receptor beta chains from one sample, sequenced in a study of beta chain features in type 1 diabetes. Expressed TCRB transcripts were sequenced because the isolated RNA had all been reverse transcribed beforehand. Assay: immunoSEQ multiplex PCR; the TCRdb copy retains only in-frame clones and omits some. The table lists over 700,000 clones, 15% to 20% of them singletons, with 0.023% in the top ten. The sequencing sample was made of naive CD4+ T cells from blood. Receptors originate from a woman aged 18-29 years in good health.

A few counts support this clone. This CDR3 is CASSRSGSYYNEQFF. DNA of the CDR3: TGTGCCAGCAGTAGAAGCGGGAGCTATTACAATGAGCAGTTCTTC. The chain uses TRBV27 and TRBJ2-1, with 8 nucleotides matching TRBD2. There are 15 residues in the CDR3. The ends lost 5 bases at V and 4 bases at J; junction bases unmatched: 7. The germline V gene has CDR1 MNHEY and CDR2 SMNVEV (reference sequence).

This clone has a handful of counts. The chain employs TRBV2 and TRBJ2-1; D gene unclear. V lost 4 bases, J lost 8 bases, and 12 bases lay in between. There are 13 residues in the CDR3. Germline V CDR1 and CDR2: SNHLY, FYNNEI. The CDR3 bases are TGTGCCAGCAGTGTTCCCCCACGCGATGAGCAGTTCTTC. This encodes CASSVPPRDEQFF.

Only a few counts were recorded for this clone. The rearrangement links TRBV15 to TRBJ2-6, with 7 bases identical to TRBD1. The ends lost 2 bases at V and 0 bases at J; junction bases unmatched: 7. This CDR3 has 18 residues. Germline V gene data show CDR1 as LNHNV and CDR2 as YYDKDF (reference sequence). The CDR3 DNA follows: TGTGCCACCAGCAGACCGGGACAGTCCGTCTCTGGGGCCAACGTCCTGACTTTC. Translating it yields CATSRPGQSVSGANVLTF.

As concerns this clone: Other DNA sequences in the same sample also yield this CDR3. This chain connects TRBV18 to TRBJ2-3; a weak D match, TRBD2 (6 bases). The CDR3 is 13 residues long. The germline CDR1 and CDR2 sequences are KGHSH and LQKENI. Trimming cost V 0 bases and J 5 bases, with 6 bases left between them. DNA of the CDR3: TGTGCCAGCTCACCACCGGGGGGAGATACGCAGTATTTT. The encoded protein is CASSPPGGDTQYF.

In this sample, this clone turned up a few times. The CDR3 DNA is TGTGCCAGCAGCTTAGTAGGCGGCACGAGCACTGAAGCTTTCTTT. Its translation: CASSLVGGTSTEAFF. The chain employs TRBV7-2 and TRBJ1-1; no clear D gene. Germline values: CDR1 SGHTA, CDR2 FQGNSA. V was shortened by 1 base and J by 4 bases, with 13 bases between the two germline ends. This CDR3 has 15 amino acids.

The sample holds a few counts of this clone. The V gene is TRBV5-1, the J gene TRBJ2-1; no clear D. Between the trimmed V and J ends, which lost 1 base and 8 bases, there was a span of 16 bases. The CDR3 sequence is 15 residues long. CDR1 and CDR2 (germline): SGHRS, YFSETQ. The CDR3 loop reads CASSLFYYPGDEQFF. The CDR3 region has the DNA TGCGCCAGCAGCTTGTTCTATTACCCTGGGGATGAGCAGTTCTTC. The full variable domain, rest sourced from reference TRBV5-1 and TRBJ2-1, is KAGVTQTPRYLIKTRGQQVTLSCSPISGHRSVSWYQQTPGQGLQFLFEYFSETQRNKGNFPGRFSGRQFSNSRSEMNVSTLELGDSALYLCASSLFYYPGDEQFFGPGTRLTVL.

This clone occurred a few times. This chain links TRBV11-3 with TRBJ2-1; TRBD2 matches at 13 bases. The CDR3 extends over 16 amino acids. With 5 bases clipped from V and 5 bases from J, the junction kept 6 bases outside the gene matches. Germline-derived CDR1 and CDR2 are SGHNT and YENEEA. CDR3 region: CASSKLGTSGNNEQFF. CDR3 sequence (DNA): TGTGCCAGCAGCAAACTAGGGACTAGCGGGAACAATGAGCAGTTCTTC.

This clone came up a few times. This chain uses TRBV18 with TRBJ1-4, with 7 bases aligning to TRBD1. The V gene's germline CDR1 is KGHSH and CDR2 LQKENI. J lost 6 bases, V lost 3 bases, and 7 bases had no gene match. The CDR3 contains 15 residues. The DNA of the CDR3 is TGTGCCAGCTCACCTTCGAGAGGGGGCCATGAAAAACTGTTTTTT. It specifies CASSPSRGGHEKLFF.

The chain uses TRBV28 and TRBJ2-1; 8 nucleotides line up with TRBD2. CDR1 and CDR2 (germline): MDHEN, SYDVKM. The CDR3 runs to 12 residues. Germline trimming cut 5 bases from V and 14 bases from J; bases unmatched to any gene: 8. CDR3 residues: CASSPLAGPKFF. The CDR3 DNA reads as TGTGCCAGCAGTCCCTTAGCGGGGCCGAAGTTCTTC.

This clone was found a few times. The chain is built from TRBV28 and TRBJ1-1; 7 bases agree with TRBD1. CDR3 size: 14 residues. Unmatched junction bases numbered 8, after V lost 5 bases and J lost 5 bases. Germline CDR1 is MDHEN and CDR2 is SYDVKM. The CDR3 protein is CASSAGGLGTEAFF. The DNA for the CDR3 is TGTGCCAGCAGTGCAGGGGGACTTGGGACTGAAGCTTTCTTT.

This rearrangement joins TRBV6-6 to TRBJ1-2, with TRBD1 as a possible D gene (5 bases). This CDR3 contains 12 residues. Germline V gene sequence: CDR1 MNHNY, CDR2 SVGAGI (reference sequence). V shed 4 bases and J shed 4 bases, with 7 bases lying between them. The DNA of the CDR3 is TGTGCCAGCAGTTCTGACAGCTATGGCTACACCTTC. Translated: CASSSDSYGYTF.